This TCR beta chain was observed in a study of control samples from healthy donors and cancer patients. Libraries were prepared by immunoSEQ multiplex PCR; TCRdb keeps only in-frame clonotypes and omits some of them. This table holds about 180,000 clones, approximately 90% found once. Per germline, CDR1 SEHNR and CDR2 FQNEAQ (reference sequence). The CDR3 runs to 13 residues. V lost 5 bases, J lost 7 bases, and 15 bases lay in between. This clone was seen just once. The sample consisted of blood. This TCR was recovered from a man younger than 45 in good health. The chain joins TRBV7-9 to TRBJ2-7; D gene ambiguous. CDR3 sequence reads: CASSPGIVGEQYF. CDR3 sequence (DNA): TGTGCCAGCAGCCCCGGAATTGTGGGGGAGCAGTACTTC. Full variable domain (remainder filled in from reference TRBV7-9 and TRBJ2-7): DTGVSQNPRHKITKRGQNVTFRCDPISEHNRLYWYRQTLGQGPEFLTYFQNEAQLEKSRLLSDRFSAERPKGSFSTLEIQRTEQGDSAMYLCASSPGIVGEQYFGPGTRLTVT.